The 9 T cell receptor beta chains given below trace back to one sample, sequenced in a study of T cell responses to AZD1222 COVID-19 vaccine. TCRdb's table, derived via immunoSEQ multiplex PCR, lists solely in-frame clones and lacks some. Here the sample spans about 150,000 clones, roughly 90% being singletons. Sequencing was performed on peripheral blood, taken on day 0 of MenACWY control vaccination. All receptors derive from an adult in good health.

This rearrangement joins TRBV27 to TRBJ2-1; TRBD1 matches 7 bases. This CDR3 region has 16 residues. Trimming cost V 1 base and J 6 bases; bases outside gene matches: 9. Germline-derived CDR1 and CDR2 are MNHEY and SMNVEV (reference sequence). CDR3 amino acids: CASSLFPTGSINEQFF. Here the CDR3 DNA reads TGTGCCAGCAGTTTATTCCCGACAGGGAGTATCAATGAGCAGTTCTTC.

V usage is TRBV7-3 and J usage is TRBJ1-5; 10 bases align to TRBD1. Per germline, CDR1 SGHTA and CDR2 FQGTGA. The CDR3 extends over 16 amino acids. V was pared by 3 bases and J by 4 bases, with 6 bases of the junction left unmatched. The CDR3 DNA is TGTGCCAGCAGCTTCGCTCCGGGACAGGGGAATCAGCCCCAGCATTTT. Translating it yields CASSFAPGQGNQPQHF. The full variable domain, in which reference TRBV7-3 and TRBJ1-5 provide the parts outside the CDR3, is GAGVSQTPSNKVTEKGKYVELRCDPISGHTALYWYRQSLGQGPEFLIYFQGTGAADDSGLPNDRFFAVRPEGSVSTLKIQRTERGDSAVYLCASSFAPGQGNQPQHFGDGTRLSIL.

The chain has TRBV25-1 and TRBJ1-6, with 10 bases lining up with TRBD1. The germline gives CDR1 MGHDK, CDR2 SYGVNS. Trimming at V came to 5 bases and at J to 7 bases, leaving 8 bases not matched to a gene. The CDR3 sequence is 16 residues long. CDR3 in DNA: TGTGCCAGCAGTCGGGACAGGGGAGTTCGAAATTCACCCCTCCACTTT. It codes for CASSRDRGVRNSPLHF.

The chain carries TRBV9 and TRBJ2-7; a weak D match, TRBD2 (5 bases). Germline-derived CDR1 and CDR2 are SGDLS and YYNGEE. V was shortened by 2 bases and J by 2 bases, with 11 bases between the two germline ends. The CDR3 is 14 residues long. CDR3 amino acids: CASSVGGGTYEQYF. The CDR3 DNA reads TGTGCCAGCAGCGTCGGCGGAGGAACCTACGAGCAGTACTTC.

The chain couples TRBV20-1 to TRBJ1-5, with D perhaps TRBD1 (5 bases). Germline CDR1 DFQATT, CDR2 SNEGSKA (reference sequence). This CDR3 has 14 residues. V lost 3 bases, J lost 3 bases, and 12 bases lay in between. In DNA form, the CDR3 reads TGCAGTGCTAGTGTATGGGGGTACAATCAGCCCCAGCATTTT. It encodes CSASVWGYNQPQHF.

The chain uses TRBV6-1 and TRBJ2-7; no reliable D call. With 6 bases removed from V and 0 bases from J, the gap between germline ends came to 9 bases. This CDR3 has 13 amino acids. Germline CDR1 is MNHNS and CDR2 is SASEGT. The CDR3, as DNA: TGTGCCAGCAGCCCCAGGAGCTCCTACGAGCAGTACGTC. Its protein product is CASSPRSSYEQYV.

This chain links TRBV27 with TRBJ2-3, with D maybe TRBD1 (5 bases). CDR3 size: 12 residues. Germline assignment: CDR1 MNHEY and CDR2 SMNVEV (reference sequence). Between the trimmed V and J ends, which lost 8 bases and 9 bases, there was a span of 15 bases. The CDR3 DNA follows: TGTGCCAGCGGCTCGAGACAGTCAACGCAGTATTTT. Protein sequence: CASGSRQSTQYF.

This clone was detected only once. This chain connects TRBV6-5 to TRBJ1-4; unclear D gene. This CDR3 has 14 residues. Germline V gene data show CDR1 as MNHEY and CDR2 as SVGAGI. V was clipped by 0 bases and J by 8 bases, with 10 bases between them. CDR3 residues: CASSYSSGLEKLFF. The CDR3 coding sequence is TGTGCCAGCAGTTACTCGTCAGGTTTGGAAAAACTGTTTTTT.

The chain carries TRBV19 and TRBJ2-3; 9 nucleotides agree with TRBD1. Losses at the gene ends were 6 bases for V and 3 bases for J; bases not matched to a gene: 7. CDR1 is LNHDA and CDR2 is SQIVND in the germline V gene (reference sequence). The CDR3 consists of 15 residues. The CDR3 bases are TGTGCCAGTAGGGACAGGGGATTCGTGACAGATACGCAGTATTTT. Translating gives CASRDRGFVTDTQYF.